The 27 T cell receptor beta chains listed next were all sequenced from one sample in a study of T-cell reconstitution after alpha-beta-depleted transplantation in children listed by TCRdb under 2016. Libraries were built with PCR. Instrument used: Illumina HiSeq 2500. TCR libraries were prepared with molecular barcoding, using unique molecular identifiers to normalize TCRbeta repertoire quantification. TCRdb itself trimmed the public reads at Q25 with fastp, ran MiXCR and retained productive beta chains. Under each unique CDR3 protein, matching rows form one entry showing the most common genes and DNA. For this sample the table gives about 400,000 distinct CDR3 sequences, of which around 21% were detected only once. The biggest ten clones account for around 4% of the sample. Sequenced material: PBMCs from the stem cell graft donor, taken from the stem cell graft. Source of these receptors: a human donor who donated a stem cell graft to a child with acute myeloid leukemia.

The chain combines TRBV5-1 with TRBJ2-2; D ambiguous. The CDR3 is 15 amino acids. The V gene's germline CDR1 is SGHRS and CDR2 YFSETQ. The germline V and J ends were trimmed by 2 bases and 5 bases, with 13 bases remaining between them. CDR3 coding DNA: TGCGCCAGCAGCTTCCGCCGCATTGGGACCGGGGAGCTGTTTTTT. It encodes CASSFRRIGTGELFF.

The table lists this clonotype with a few counts. The rearrangement uses TRBV20-1 and TRBJ2-3; 8 bases agree with TRBD2. V lost 4 bases, J lost 2 bases, and 2 bases stayed unmatched. Per germline, CDR1 DFQATT and CDR2 SNEGSKA (reference sequence). This CDR3 comprises 13 residues. The chain's CDR3 is CSATAGVTDTQYF. The CDR3 DNA reads TGCAGTGCTACAGCGGGAGTCACAGATACGCAGTATTTT.

This clonotype turned up a few times. The chain links TRBV18 to TRBJ1-2; 8 nucleotides align to TRBD1. The trim removed 5 bases at V and 4 bases at J, leaving 9 bases unmatched. The CDR3 totals 15 residues. Germline V CDR1 and CDR2: KGHSH, LQKENI. The CDR3 DNA sequence: TGTGCCAGCTCATCGGGACAGGTAGAGATCTATGGCTACACCTTC. Translated: CASSSGQVEIYGYTF.

This clonotype was counted between two and nine times. The chain is built from TRBV4-3 and TRBJ2-7; 8 bases match TRBD1. Trimming took 1 base from V and 3 from J; bases not matched to a gene: 8. Germline V gives CDR1 LGHNA, CDR2 YSLEER. CDR3 length: 16 amino acids. CDR3 sequence reads: CASSQGREGQGYEQYF. The DNA for the CDR3 is TGCGCCAGCAGCCAAGGTAGAGAAGGACAGGGCTACGAGCAGTACTTC.

This sequence joins TRBV12-3 or TRBV12-4 and TRBJ2-7; 7 positions agree with TRBD1. The junction had 7 bases not matched to a gene; V was cut back by 7 bases and J by 1 base. This CDR3 is 14 amino acids long. The CDR3 spells CASNRDRDSYEQYF. In nucleotides, the CDR3 is TGTGCCAGCAATCGGGACAGAGATTCCTACGAGCAGTACTTC.

CDR3 in amino acids: CSVRDSRSGNTIYF. DNA for the CDR3: TGCAGCGTGCGGGACTCCCGCTCTGGAAACACCATATATTTT. The rearrangement links TRBV29-1 to TRBJ1-3; D is perhaps TRBD1 (5 bases). Germline lookup yields CDR1 SQVTM and CDR2 ANQGSEA. The CDR3 is made up of 14 amino acids. V shed 6 bases and J shed 0 bases, with 12 bases lying between them.

This clonotype has just a few counts. The V and J genes are TRBV15 and TRBJ2-2; D call uncertain. Germline-derived CDR1 and CDR2 are LNHNV and YYDKDF (reference sequence). The CDR3 runs 16 residues. Trimming took 3 bases from V and 0 from J, leaving 11 bases between them. The CDR3 loop is CATSSSGPPNTGELFF. The CDR3, as DNA: TGTGCCACCAGCAGTTCCGGGCCCCCGAACACCGGGGAGCTGTTTTTT.

This clonotype showed up just a few times. CDR3 region: CSARDKGPYEQYF. As DNA, the CDR3 is TGCAGTGCTAGAGATAAAGGACCTTACGAGCAGTACTTC. J is TRBJ2-7 and V is TRBV20-1, with D unresolved. This CDR3 contains 13 residues. Germline V gene data show CDR1 as DFQATT and CDR2 as SNEGSKA (reference sequence). The V and J ends lost 0 bases and 4 bases respectively, with 10 bases between them.

The rearrangement uses TRBV12-3 or TRBV12-4 and TRBJ2-4, with D uncertain. The CDR3 loop spans 13 amino acids. V was trimmed by 5 bases and J by 9 bases, leaving 14 bases between them. The CDR3 nucleotides read TGTGCCAGCAGTGCCCGGAGTGATCGCATTCAGTACTTC. It specifies CASSARSDRIQYF.

In this sample, this clonotype turned up many times. V is TRBV20-1 and J is TRBJ2-7; tentatively, D is TRBD2 (6 bases). The CDR3 length is 15 residues. Trimming stripped 6 bases from V and 3 bases from J, with 21 bases between. Germline V gives CDR1 DFQATT, CDR2 SNEGSKA (reference sequence). The CDR3 is CSAGPARGALYEQYF. The CDR3 nucleotides read TGCAGTGCGGGTCCGGCGCGCGGGGCCCTCTACGAGCAGTACTTC.

This clonotype was seen a few times. The gene calls are TRBV20-1 and TRBJ2-7, with D perhaps TRBD2 (5 bases). The CDR3 has 14 residues. The V end was cut by 5 bases, the J end by 0 bases, with 14 bases between. Per the germline V gene, CDR1 is DFQATT and CDR2 is SNEGSKA (reference sequence). The CDR3 sequence: CSAAPRGPSYEQYF. The DNA of the CDR3 is TGCAGTGCTGCCCCCAGAGGGCCCTCCTACGAGCAGTACTTC.

The chain combines TRBV4-2 with TRBJ2-7; 8 bases line up with TRBD2. The CDR3 totals 14 residues. Germline-derived CDR1 and CDR2 are LGHNA and YNFKEQ. The ends lost 4 bases at V and 6 bases at J; junction bases unmatched: 8. The CDR3 reads CASSPSDGRVEQYF. As DNA, the CDR3 is TGTGCCAGCAGCCCCTCCGACGGGAGGGTCGAGCAGTACTTC.

This clonotype was recorded many times. The chain carries TRBV7-7 and TRBJ2-1, with D hard to call. Trimming shortened V by 1 base and J by 5 bases, and 12 bases separated the two germline ends. This CDR3 is built from 15 residues. Germline values: CDR1 SSHAT, CDR2 FNYEAQ (reference sequence). CDR3 amino acids: CASSLDMVQNNEQFF. CDR3 DNA: TGTGCCAGCAGCTTAGATATGGTCCAGAACAATGAGCAGTTCTTC.

The rearrangement uses TRBV12-3 or TRBV12-4 and TRBJ2-7; 10 bases align to TRBD1. The V gene end was trimmed by 5 bases and the J gene end by 2 bases; junction bases not matched to a gene: 3. This CDR3 is built from 14 residues. The CDR3 loop reads CASSDRGRPYEQYF. Here the CDR3 DNA reads TGTGCCAGCAGTGACAGGGGGCGACCCTACGAGCAGTACTTC.

This clonotype was detected many times. The rearrangement links TRBV6-1 to TRBJ2-1, with TRBD2 matching 8 bases. Germline-derived CDR1 and CDR2 are MNHNS and SASEGT. The CDR3 contains 14 residues. The ends lost 5 bases at V and 8 bases at J; junction bases unmatched: 8. The CDR3 nucleotides read TGTGCCAGCAGTCAAGGACTAGCCAGCGATGAGCAGTTCTTC. Translation: CASSQGLASDEQFF.

The chain couples TRBV12-3 or TRBV12-4 to TRBJ2-7; D unclear. V lost 6 bases and J lost 2, with 14 bases in between. The CDR3 covers 14 residues. The CDR3 region is CASSLGKVTYEQYF. CDR3 DNA sequence: TGTGCCAGCAGCTTGGGCAAGGTAACCTACGAGCAGTACTTC.

This chain links TRBV12-3 or TRBV12-4 with TRBJ2-5; no definite D call. V was clipped by 6 bases and J by 2 bases, with 10 bases between them. The CDR3 loop spans 13 amino acids. This chain's CDR3 is CASSRSIQETQYF. In DNA form, the CDR3 reads TGTGCCAGCAGCAGATCAATTCAAGAGACCCAGTACTTC.

The V gene is TRBV6-1, the J gene TRBJ1-3, with D possibly being TRBD1 (6 bases). From germline, CDR1 is MNHNS and CDR2 SASEGT. The CDR3 sequence is 17 residues long. The V and J ends lost 3 bases and 3 bases respectively, with 18 bases between them. CDR3 region: CASSESYRGAYGNTIYF. CDR3 nucleotides: TGTGCCAGCAGTGAGAGCTATAGGGGGGCCTATGGAAACACCATATATTTT.

The chain couples TRBV20-1 to TRBJ1-6; D is undetermined. The germline V and J ends were trimmed by 4 bases and 6 bases, with 10 bases remaining between them. The length of the CDR3 is 13 residues. Per germline, CDR1 DFQATT and CDR2 SNEGSKA (reference sequence). Written as DNA, the CDR3 is TGCAGTGCTATGCGGGCGACTAATTCACCCCTCCACTTT. This gives the protein CSAMRATNSPLHF.

The chain has TRBV12-5 and TRBJ2-1; unclear D gene. CDR1 LGHNT and CDR2 FRNRAP come from the germline V gene. The CDR3 contains 12 residues. Trimming pared 6 bases from V and 4 bases from J, leaving 7 bases between. In DNA form, the CDR3 reads TGTGCTAGTGGGGGTGAATACAATGAGCAGTTCTTC. Its protein product is CASGGEYNEQFF.

The chain carries TRBV20-1 and TRBJ1-6; D not certain. Trimming removed 0 bases from V and 0 bases from J, with 6 bases in between. The CDR3 runs to 15 residues. The germline V gene encodes CDR1 DFQATT and CDR2 SNEGSKA (reference sequence). The CDR3 DNA follows: TGCAGTGCTAGAGACTTGAGCTCCTATAATTCACCCCTCCACTTT. Protein sequence: CSARDLSSYNSPLHF.

This clonotype was recorded a few times. The genes are TRBV6-4 and TRBJ2-3; D is unclear. Germline V gene sequence: CDR1 MRHNA, CDR2 SNTAGT. This CDR3 comprises 14 residues. V lost 2 bases and J 2 bases, leaving 8 bases between the germline ends. The CDR3 nucleotides are TGTGCCAGCAGTGACCGCGGCCTCACAGATACGCAGTATTTT. This gives the protein CASSDRGLTDTQYF.

The chain has TRBV5-1 and TRBJ2-7; 8 bases agree with TRBD1. CDR1 is SGHRS, CDR2 YFSETQ, per germline. Unmatched junction bases numbered 4, after V lost 3 bases and J lost 2 bases. The CDR3 runs 14 residues. This CDR3 is CASSWTGTTYEQYF. The CDR3 nucleotides read TGCGCCAGCAGCTGGACAGGGACAACCTACGAGCAGTACTTC.

There are many counts of this clonotype. This CDR3 is CASSFLYQETQYF. As DNA, the CDR3 is TGTGCCAGCAGTTTTCTGTACCAAGAGACCCAGTACTTC. The rearrangement joins TRBV27 to TRBJ2-5; D ambiguous. Trimming stripped 3 bases from V and 0 bases from J, with 5 bases between. Germline lookup yields CDR1 MNHEY and CDR2 SMNVEV (reference sequence). The CDR3 runs 13 residues.

This clonotype turned up a few times. This chain connects TRBV20-1 to TRBJ1-1; weak D call: TRBD1 (5 bases). This CDR3 comprises 17 residues. V dropped 0 bases and J dropped 3 bases, with 20 bases sitting between them. The germline V gene encodes CDR1 DFQATT and CDR2 SNEGSKA (reference sequence). Here the CDR3 DNA reads TGCAGTGCTAGAGACCCCACAGGTTCCGGGCCTTACACTGAAGCTTTCTTT. Its protein product is CSARDPTGSGPYTEAFF.

The sample holds a few counts of this clonotype. This chain connects TRBV5-1 to TRBJ2-7; a possible D gene is TRBD2 (5 bases). The CDR3 consists of 14 residues. Germline lookup yields CDR1 SGHRS and CDR2 YFSETQ. Trimming removed 0 bases at V and 3 bases at J, with 10 bases between. The CDR3, as DNA: TGCGCCAGCAGCTTGGGAGTAGGGAGCTACGAGCAGTACTTC. Protein sequence: CASSLGVGSYEQYF.

The rearrangement links TRBV12-3 or TRBV12-4 to TRBJ2-2, with D maybe TRBD1 (5 bases). Trimming pared 2 bases from V and 6 bases from J, leaving 13 bases between. The CDR3 length is 15 residues. The CDR3, as DNA: TGTGCCAGCAGTTTACCAGGGCCCTTGGCCGGGGAGCTGTTTTTT. It encodes CASSLPGPLAGELFF.